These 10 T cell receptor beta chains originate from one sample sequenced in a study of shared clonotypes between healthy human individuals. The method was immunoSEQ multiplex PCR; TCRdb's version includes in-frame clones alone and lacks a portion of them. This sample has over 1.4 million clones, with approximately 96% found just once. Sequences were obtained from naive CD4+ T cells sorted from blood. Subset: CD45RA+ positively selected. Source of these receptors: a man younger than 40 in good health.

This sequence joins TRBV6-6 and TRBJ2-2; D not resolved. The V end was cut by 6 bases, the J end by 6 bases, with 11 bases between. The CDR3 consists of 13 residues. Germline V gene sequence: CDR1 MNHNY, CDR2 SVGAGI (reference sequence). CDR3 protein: CASSTPPSGELFF. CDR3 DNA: TGTGCCAGCAGCACCCCACCCTCCGGGGAGCTGTTTTTT.

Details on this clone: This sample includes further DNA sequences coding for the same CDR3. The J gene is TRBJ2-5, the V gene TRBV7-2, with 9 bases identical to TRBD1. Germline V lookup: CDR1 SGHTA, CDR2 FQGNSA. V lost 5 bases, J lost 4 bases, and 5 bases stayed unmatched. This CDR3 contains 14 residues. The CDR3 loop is CASSPDRGRETQYF. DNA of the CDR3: TGTGCCAGCAGCCCGGACAGGGGTAGAGAGACCCAGTACTTC.

The CDR3 nucleotides are TGCAGTGCGACCCGGACAGAGCAGTTCTTC. This encodes CSATRTEQFF. The chain employs TRBV20-1 and TRBJ2-1; possibly TRBD1 for D (5 bases). Deletions cut 6 bases from V and 10 bases from J, with 10 bases between. CDR3 length equals 10 residues. Germline V gene sequence: CDR1 DFQATT, CDR2 SNEGSKA (reference sequence).

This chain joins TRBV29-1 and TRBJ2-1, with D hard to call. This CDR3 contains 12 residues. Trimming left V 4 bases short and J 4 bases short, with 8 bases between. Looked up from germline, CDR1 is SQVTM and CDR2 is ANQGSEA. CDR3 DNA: TGCAGCGTTGGATATGGGTACAATGAGCAGTTCTTC. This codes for CSVGYGYNEQFF.

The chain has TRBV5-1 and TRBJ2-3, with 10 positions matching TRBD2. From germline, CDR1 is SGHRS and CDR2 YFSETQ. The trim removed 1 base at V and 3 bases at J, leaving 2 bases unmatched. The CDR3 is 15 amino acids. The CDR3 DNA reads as TGCGCCAGCAGCTTGTCGGGACTAGCGACAGATACGCAGTATTTT. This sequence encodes CASSLSGLATDTQYF.

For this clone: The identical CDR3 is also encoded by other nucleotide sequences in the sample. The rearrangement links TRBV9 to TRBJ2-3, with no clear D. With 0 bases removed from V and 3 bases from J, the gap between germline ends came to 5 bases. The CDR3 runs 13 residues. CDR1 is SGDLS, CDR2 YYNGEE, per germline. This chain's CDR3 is CASSVGGTDTQYF. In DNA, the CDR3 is TGTGCCAGCAGCGTAGGGGGAACAGATACGCAGTATTTT.

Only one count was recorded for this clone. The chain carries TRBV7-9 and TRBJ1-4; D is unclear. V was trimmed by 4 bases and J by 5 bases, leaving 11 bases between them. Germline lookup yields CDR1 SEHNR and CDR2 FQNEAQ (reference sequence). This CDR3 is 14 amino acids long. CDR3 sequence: CASSSNRGNEKLFF. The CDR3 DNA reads TGTGCCAGCAGCTCCAATCGGGGAAATGAAAAACTGTTTTTT.

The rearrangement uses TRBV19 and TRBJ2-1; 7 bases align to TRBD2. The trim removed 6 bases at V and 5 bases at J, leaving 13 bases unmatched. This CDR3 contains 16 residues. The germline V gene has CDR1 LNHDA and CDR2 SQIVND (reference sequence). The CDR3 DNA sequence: TGTGCCAGTAGACCCCCCCGCGGGAGTTCCAACAATGAGCAGTTCTTC. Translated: CASRPPRGSSNNEQFF.

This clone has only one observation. CDR3 nucleotides: TGTGCCAGCCGACGTGGACAGTACGATTACGAGCAGTACTTC. Its translation: CASRRGQYDYEQYF. The rearrangement uses TRBV27 and TRBJ2-7, with D possibly matching TRBD1 (6 bases). CDR3 length: 14 residues. The germline CDR1 and CDR2 sequences are MNHEY and SMNVEV (reference sequence). V lost 8 bases and J lost 4, with 18 bases in between.

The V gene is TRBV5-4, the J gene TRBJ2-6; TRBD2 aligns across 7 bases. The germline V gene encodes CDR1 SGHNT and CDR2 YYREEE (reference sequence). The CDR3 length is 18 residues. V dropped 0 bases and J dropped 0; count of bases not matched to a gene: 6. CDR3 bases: TGTGCCAGCAGCTTGGGAACGGGAGGACCCTCTGGGGCCAACGTCCTGACTTTC. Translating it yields CASSLGTGGPSGANVLTF.